The 32 T cell receptor beta chains below come from one sample, sequenced in a study of shared clonotypes between healthy human individuals (dated by TCRdb to 2018 to 2020). For the CD8 naive samples, CD45RO-negative cells were positively selected for CCR7, yielding a CD45RA+CCR7+ population from which TemRA cells were excluded. Receptors were amplified or captured by the immunoSEQ multiplex PCR assay. TCRdb's version of the immuneACCESS table is confined to in-frame rearrangements and falls short of the full clone set. An unresolved V gene accounts for under half of the shortfall where checked; the remainder is of unknown origin. This sample lists hundreds of thousands of clones; 85% to 95% were detected once. The ten largest clones take up less than 25% of the sample. The sequenced material came from naive CD8+ T cells sorted from blood. Interpreted using the paper, the cell subset or site label stands for: CD45RA+CCR7+. These receptors all come from a man aged 25-45 years in good health.

The V gene is TRBV13, the J gene TRBJ2-7; TRBD1 matches 7 bases. This CDR3 region has 14 residues. V was clipped by 0 bases and J by 3 bases; unmatched bases: 2. Germline V CDR1 and CDR2: PRHDT, FYEKMQ (reference sequence). The CDR3 here is CASSLGQGYYEQYF. CDR3 DNA sequence: TGTGCCAGCAGCTTAGGACAGGGGTACTACGAGCAGTACTTC.

V usage is TRBV6-5 and J usage is TRBJ2-7; D call uncertain. Trimming stripped 4 bases from V and 5 bases from J, with 12 bases between. This CDR3 is 13 amino acids long. Germline CDR1 MNHEY, CDR2 SVGAGI. CDR3 sequence: CASSFASVDEQYF. DNA of the CDR3: TGTGCCAGCAGTTTCGCCTCTGTGGACGAGCAGTACTTC.

The chain's CDR3 is CASSEWGDNEQFF. The CDR3 DNA follows: TGTGCCAGCAGTGAATGGGGGGACAATGAGCAGTTCTTC. V gene TRBV2 combines with J gene TRBJ2-1; maybe TRBD2 (6 bases). Between the trimmed V and J ends, which lost 2 bases and 5 bases, there was a span of 7 bases. The CDR3 is 13 amino acids. Germline CDR1 and CDR2: SNHLY and FYNNEI.

This chain joins TRBV16 and TRBJ2-7; D gene ambiguous. The CDR3 covers 11 residues. With 4 bases removed from V and 6 bases from J, the gap between germline ends came to 7 bases. Germline CDR1 KGHSY, CDR2 FQNENV. In DNA form, the CDR3 reads TGTGCCAGCAGCCGAGACTTCGAGCAGTACTTC. It encodes CASSRDFEQYF.

This clone was counted a single time. V is TRBV15 and J is TRBJ2-2, with D hard to call. The CDR3 sequence is 15 residues long. CDR1 is LNHNV, CDR2 YYDKDF, per germline (reference sequence). V lost 0 bases and J lost 4, with 9 bases in between. The CDR3 sequence is CATSRESRGTGELFF. The CDR3 DNA sequence: TGTGCCACCAGCAGAGAATCGAGAGGCACCGGGGAGCTGTTTTTT.

The rearrangement uses TRBV11-2 and TRBJ2-3, with D uncertain. CDR3 length: 17 residues. V lost 0 bases and J lost 0, with 13 bases in between. CDR1 is SGHAT and CDR2 is FQNNGV in the germline V gene. In DNA, the CDR3 is TGTGCCAGCAGCTTAGATTGGTCTGCCTATAGCACAGATACGCAGTATTTT. Its translation: CASSLDWSAYSTDTQYF.

Only one count was recorded for this clone. The V gene is TRBV5-5, the J gene TRBJ2-7, with 10 bases identical to TRBD1. The CDR3 spans 15 residues. Germline trimming cut 5 bases from V and 4 bases from J; bases unmatched to any gene: 9. Per the germline V gene, CDR1 is SGHKS and CDR2 is YYEKEE (reference sequence). The CDR3 DNA sequence: TGTGCCAGCAGATGGCCGGGACAGGGGACTTACGAGCAGTACTTC. This sequence encodes CASRWPGQGTYEQYF. Complete variable domain (other parts from reference TRBV5-5 and TRBJ2-7): DAGVTQSPTHLIKTRGQQVTLRCSPISGHKSVSWYQQVLGQGPQFIFQYYEKEERGRGNFPDRFSARQFPNYSSELNVNALLLGDSALYLCASRWPGQGTYEQYFGPGTRLTVT.

Comments on this clone: Distinct nucleotide sequences in the sample also encode this CDR3. The chain carries TRBV19 and TRBJ2-1, with a tentative D call TRBD2 (6 bases). The V end was cut by 1 base, the J end by 2 bases, with 9 bases between. Germline CDR1 is LNHDA and CDR2 is SQIVND (reference sequence). The CDR3 extends over 15 amino acids. CDR3 DNA: TGTGCCAGTAGTATAGGGGGCGGGACCTACAATGAGCAGTTCTTC. It is translated as CASSIGGGTYNEQFF.

The V and J genes are TRBV6-5 and TRBJ2-7; TRBD2 aligns across 9 bases. Trimming at V came to 2 bases and at J to 4 bases, leaving 3 bases not matched to a gene. This CDR3 is 14 amino acids long. Germline CDR1 is MNHEY and CDR2 is SVGAGI. The CDR3 nucleotides read TGTGCCAGCAGTTACCTAGCGGGAAAGTACGAGCAGTACTTC. This sequence encodes CASSYLAGKYEQYF.

The V and J genes are TRBV7-9 and TRBJ2-3; D may be TRBD1 or TRBD2 (5 bases each). The CDR3 has 15 residues. The ends were cut back, 1 base at V and 8 bases at J, with 16 bases in the middle. Germline CDR1 reads SEHNR; CDR2 reads FQNEAQ (reference sequence). Here the CDR3 DNA reads TGTGCCAGCAGCTTAGAGGGGACCCTTAGAGCTACGCAGTATTTT. Its translation: CASSLEGTLRATQYF.

This clone was seen only once. The chain carries TRBV14 and TRBJ2-7, with D unclear. Germline V gene sequence: CDR1 SGHDN, CDR2 FVKESK. CDR3 length: 14 amino acids. The V end was cut by 1 base, the J end by 3 bases, with 10 bases between. The DNA of the CDR3 is TGTGCCAGCAGCCAAGTCCCACTGATCTACGAGCAGTACTTC. This sequence encodes CASSQVPLIYEQYF.

The DNA of the CDR3 is TGTGCCAGCAGTTTCCTCTACAATGAGCAGTTCTTC. Protein: CASSFLYNEQFF. This chain links TRBV28 with TRBJ2-1; D is undetermined. Germline values: CDR1 MDHEN, CDR2 SYDVKM. V lost 3 bases and J lost 3, with 3 bases in between. The length of the CDR3 is 12 residues.

The V gene is TRBV29-1, the J gene TRBJ2-1; 7 bases map to TRBD2. The CDR3 has 19 amino acids. Trimming took 4 bases from V and 0 from J; bases not matched to a gene: 18. The germline V gene has CDR1 SQVTM and CDR2 ANQGSEA. CDR3 nucleotides: TGCAGCGTTGTGTATTCACATCTAATTTCGGGGGGCTCCTACAATGAGCAGTTCTTC. Translation gives CSVVYSHLISGGSYNEQFF.

The gene calls are TRBV5-6 and TRBJ2-3, with 7 bases identical to TRBD2. CDR3 length: 15 residues. The trim removed 1 base at V and 0 bases at J, leaving 2 bases unmatched. The germline V gene encodes CDR1 SGHDT and CDR2 YYEEEE. The CDR3 sequence: CASSLLAESTDTQYF. The CDR3 DNA reads TGTGCCAGCAGCTTGCTAGCGGAGAGCACAGATACGCAGTATTTT.

J is TRBJ2-7 and V is TRBV6-1; weak D call: TRBD2 (5 bases). This CDR3 region has 14 residues. V dropped 5 bases and J dropped 3 bases, with 14 bases sitting between them. Per germline, CDR1 MNHNS and CDR2 SASEGT. The CDR3 DNA follows: TGTGCCAGCAGTTCGGGGTTTGGAGTCTACGAGCAGTACTTC. It codes for CASSSGFGVYEQYF.

The rearrangement uses TRBV29-1 and TRBJ1-1, with 10 bases identical to TRBD1. Trimming cost V 1 base and J 4 bases; bases outside gene matches: 6. Germline V gene sequence: CDR1 SQVTM, CDR2 ANQGSEA. CDR3 size: 15 residues. The DNA of the CDR3 is TGCAGCGTTGAAGCCACCGGGACAGGGGTCACTGAAGCTTTCTTT. Its translation: CSVEATGTGVTEAFF.

As for this clone: This specimen includes other DNA sequences encoding the same CDR3. The rearrangement uses TRBV5-1 and TRBJ2-3; 7 positions match TRBD2. This CDR3 is 15 amino acids long. Losses at the gene ends were 2 bases for V and 1 base for J; bases not matched to a gene: 4. From germline, CDR1 is SGHRS and CDR2 YFSETQ. DNA for the CDR3: TGCGCCAGCAGCTTCCGCGGGAGTGGCACAGATACGCAGTATTTT. Amino acid sequence: CASSFRGSGTDTQYF.

The chain recombines TRBV19 with TRBJ2-2, with no clear D. Germline V gene lookup returns CDR1 LNHDA and CDR2 SQIVND (reference sequence). Trimming took 7 bases from V and 6 from J, leaving 15 bases between them. This CDR3 comprises 14 residues. The CDR3 coding sequence is TGTGCCAGTAATCTTTTACTCGGTGCCGGGGAGCTGTTTTTT. It translates to CASNLLLGAGELFF.

This clone occurred a few times. The gene calls are TRBV27 and TRBJ2-2; no clear D gene. The ends were cut back, 4 bases at V and 3 bases at J, with 9 bases in the middle. Germline CDR1 MNHEY, CDR2 SMNVEV (reference sequence). This CDR3 has 14 residues. As DNA, the CDR3 is TGTGCCAGCAGTTCGTTGGGCTACACCGGGGAGCTGTTTTTT. Amino acids: CASSSLGYTGELFF.

On this clone: The sample has other DNA sequences that encode this CDR3 too. The J gene is TRBJ2-1, the V gene TRBV6-1, with TRBD2 matching 7 bases. This CDR3 region has 14 residues. With V trimmed by 3 bases and J by 1 base, 0 bases remained unmatched. The germline V gene encodes CDR1 MNHNS and CDR2 SASEGT. The CDR3 DNA follows: TGTGCCAGCAGTGAGGGGGGGTCCTACAATGAGCAGTTCTTC. Translating it yields CASSEGGSYNEQFF.

The CDR3, as DNA: TGTGCCAGCACCCCGACAGGGGTTGATGAAAAACTGTTTTTT. Its translation is CASTPTGVDEKLFF. This chain joins TRBV2 and TRBJ1-4; 8 nucleotides agree with TRBD1. Germline V gives CDR1 SNHLY, CDR2 FYNNEI. The CDR3 consists of 14 residues. Trimming took 7 bases from V and 6 from J; bases not matched to a gene: 7. Together with reference TRBV2 and TRBJ1-4, the CDR3 gives the full variable domain: EPEVTQTPSHQVTQMGQEVILRCVPISNHLYFYWYRQILGQKVEFLVSFYNNEISEKSEIFDDQFSVERPDGSNFTLKIRSTKLEDSAMYFCASTPTGVDEKLFFGSGTQLSVL.

This chain uses TRBV27 with TRBJ1-1; unclear D gene. The germline CDR1 and CDR2 sequences are MNHEY and SMNVEV (reference sequence). Trimming took 6 bases from V and 7 from J, leaving 18 bases between them. The CDR3 has 14 amino acids. The CDR3 sequence: CASRTSPGGGEAFF. The CDR3 DNA reads TGTGCCAGCAGGACATCCCCGGGCGGAGGTGAAGCTTTCTTT.

This chain links TRBV4-1 with TRBJ1-4; D gene ambiguous. This CDR3 comprises 15 residues. V gave up 4 bases and J gave up 8 bases, with 17 bases separating them. Germline V gives CDR1 MGHRA, CDR2 YSYEKL. CDR3 protein: CASSLDTSWEEKLFF. CDR3 nucleotides: TGCGCCAGCAGCCTTGACACCTCTTGGGAAGAAAAACTGTTTTTT.

A single count supports this clone. This chain's CDR3 is CASSWRGETQYF. The CDR3 region has the DNA TGTGCCAGCAGCTGGAGGGGAGAGACCCAGTACTTC. The V gene is TRBV7-9, the J gene TRBJ2-5; possible D gene TRBD2, 6 bases. The CDR3 is made up of 12 amino acids. Trimming stripped 4 bases from V and 4 bases from J, with 7 bases between. Germline CDR1 SEHNR, CDR2 FQNEAQ (reference sequence).

This clone appeared once. The chain recombines TRBV29-1 with TRBJ1-3; 7 bases are shared with TRBD1. The J segment lost 2 bases and the V segment lost 4 bases, leaving 5 bases of the junction unmatched. CDR1 is SQVTM and CDR2 is ANQGSEA in the germline V gene. The CDR3 runs 14 residues. The CDR3 here is CSVGETGAGNTIYF. In DNA form, the CDR3 reads TGCAGCGTTGGCGAAACAGGGGCTGGAAACACCATATATTTT.

The chain links TRBV6-1 to TRBJ1-5; 10 positions agree with TRBD1. With V trimmed by 0 bases and J by 5 bases, 7 bases remained unmatched. Germline assignment: CDR1 MNHNS and CDR2 SASEGT. The CDR3 length is 17 residues. The CDR3 spells CASSEARQGARYQPQHF. The DNA of the CDR3 is TGTGCCAGCAGTGAAGCGCGACAGGGGGCGAGATATCAGCCCCAGCATTTT.

This chain joins TRBV9 and TRBJ2-3; no firm D call. Germline CDR1 is SGDLS and CDR2 is YYNGEE. V lost 3 bases and J 2 bases, leaving 7 bases between the germline ends. The CDR3 runs 13 residues. In DNA form, the CDR3 reads TGTGCCAGCAGCGCCTCCTACACAGATACGCAGTATTTT. Encoded protein: CASSASYTDTQYF.

J is TRBJ2-1 and V is TRBV15, with 8 bases fitting TRBD2. The CDR3 totals 16 residues. Losses at the gene ends were 0 bases for V and 7 bases for J; bases not matched to a gene: 8. CDR1 is LNHNV, CDR2 YYDKDF, per germline (reference sequence). The CDR3 spells CATSREQRGWYNEQFF. The CDR3 DNA follows: TGTGCCACCAGCAGAGAGCAGCGGGGGTGGTATAATGAGCAGTTCTTC.

Written as DNA, the CDR3 is TGCGCCAGCAGCCAACTCCTCCCAGTCGCCGGGGGAGCTGGAAACACCATATATTTT. It specifies CASSQLLPVAGGAGNTIYF. The chain has TRBV4-1 and TRBJ1-3; perhaps TRBD1 as D (5 bases). CDR1 is MGHRA and CDR2 is YSYEKL in the germline V gene. The CDR3 length is 19 residues. V dropped 2 bases and J dropped 2 bases, with 22 bases sitting between them.

Points on this clone: Other DNA sequences in the same sample also yield this CDR3. This rearrangement joins TRBV18 to TRBJ1-2; D is unresolved. The germline V gene has CDR1 KGHSH and CDR2 LQKENI. The germline V and J ends were trimmed by 11 bases and 2 bases, with 21 bases remaining between them. The CDR3 totals 15 residues. The CDR3 bases are TGTGCCGGCGCGAGGGATGCAGGAAGAAACTATGGCTACACCTTC. This gives the protein CAGARDAGRNYGYTF.

V and J are TRBV19 and TRBJ1-4; tentatively, D is TRBD1 (5 bases). This CDR3 region has 14 residues. The V end was cut by 4 bases, the J end by 5 bases, with 11 bases between. Per germline, CDR1 LNHDA and CDR2 SQIVND (reference sequence). CDR3: CASSNPGQNEKLFF. As DNA, the CDR3 is TGTGCCAGTAGTAACCCGGGGCAAAATGAAAAACTGTTTTTT.

The gene calls are TRBV27 and TRBJ1-1; D may be TRBD1 (6 bases). There are 14 residues in the CDR3. CDR1 MNHEY and CDR2 SMNVEV come from the germline V gene (reference sequence). Between the trimmed V and J ends, which lost 1 base and 7 bases, there was a span of 13 bases. CDR3: CASSLLAGANEAFF. CDR3 DNA: TGTGCCAGCAGTTTATTAGCAGGGGCTAATGAAGCTTTCTTT.